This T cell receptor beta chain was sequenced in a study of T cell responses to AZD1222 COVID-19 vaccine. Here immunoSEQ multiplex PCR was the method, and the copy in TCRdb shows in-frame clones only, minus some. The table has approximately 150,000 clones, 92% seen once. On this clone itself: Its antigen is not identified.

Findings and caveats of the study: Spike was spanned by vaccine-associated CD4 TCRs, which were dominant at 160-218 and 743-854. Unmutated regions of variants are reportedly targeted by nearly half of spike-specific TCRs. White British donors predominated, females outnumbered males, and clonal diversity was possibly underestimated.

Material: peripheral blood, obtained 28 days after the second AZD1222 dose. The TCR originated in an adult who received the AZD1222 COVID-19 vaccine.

This CDR3 reads CASSQDLGQPQHF. The CDR3 DNA sequence: TGTGCCAGCAGCCAAGATCTTGGCCAGCCCCAGCATTTT. The chain uses TRBV3-1 (or the pseudogene TRBV3-2) and TRBJ1-5; the D is unclear. The CDR3 covers 13 residues. CDR1 and CDR2 (germline): LGHDT, YNNKEL (reference sequence). Trimming took off 0 bases at V and 7 bases at J, with 7 bases between the two ends.